This T cell receptor (beta chain) was documented in a study of CD8+ T cells in alopecia areata. Treatment denoted: oral pan-JAK inhibitor, 5-10 mg twice daily. TCR sequencing used cDNA made by reverse transcription of extracted RNA. Some clones are missing from TCRdb's copy, which holds only in-frame ones; the method was immunoSEQ multiplex PCR. The sample shows roughly 110,000 clones, 56% of them seen only once. This clone came up many times. Source: CD4+ T cells sorted from blood, taken at week 24, from a patient treated with tofacitinib. The TCR sequence derives from a human donor with alopecia areata.

This CDR3 reads CASSRTGTNQPQHF. Written as DNA, the CDR3 is TGTGCCAGCAGCCGAACAGGGACCAATCAGCCCCAGCATTTT. The chain links TRBV7-8 to TRBJ1-5; weak D call: TRBD1 (6 bases). Germline V CDR1 and CDR2: SGHVS, FQNEAQ. The CDR3 totals 14 residues. The germline V and J ends were trimmed by 5 bases and 3 bases, with 11 bases remaining between them.